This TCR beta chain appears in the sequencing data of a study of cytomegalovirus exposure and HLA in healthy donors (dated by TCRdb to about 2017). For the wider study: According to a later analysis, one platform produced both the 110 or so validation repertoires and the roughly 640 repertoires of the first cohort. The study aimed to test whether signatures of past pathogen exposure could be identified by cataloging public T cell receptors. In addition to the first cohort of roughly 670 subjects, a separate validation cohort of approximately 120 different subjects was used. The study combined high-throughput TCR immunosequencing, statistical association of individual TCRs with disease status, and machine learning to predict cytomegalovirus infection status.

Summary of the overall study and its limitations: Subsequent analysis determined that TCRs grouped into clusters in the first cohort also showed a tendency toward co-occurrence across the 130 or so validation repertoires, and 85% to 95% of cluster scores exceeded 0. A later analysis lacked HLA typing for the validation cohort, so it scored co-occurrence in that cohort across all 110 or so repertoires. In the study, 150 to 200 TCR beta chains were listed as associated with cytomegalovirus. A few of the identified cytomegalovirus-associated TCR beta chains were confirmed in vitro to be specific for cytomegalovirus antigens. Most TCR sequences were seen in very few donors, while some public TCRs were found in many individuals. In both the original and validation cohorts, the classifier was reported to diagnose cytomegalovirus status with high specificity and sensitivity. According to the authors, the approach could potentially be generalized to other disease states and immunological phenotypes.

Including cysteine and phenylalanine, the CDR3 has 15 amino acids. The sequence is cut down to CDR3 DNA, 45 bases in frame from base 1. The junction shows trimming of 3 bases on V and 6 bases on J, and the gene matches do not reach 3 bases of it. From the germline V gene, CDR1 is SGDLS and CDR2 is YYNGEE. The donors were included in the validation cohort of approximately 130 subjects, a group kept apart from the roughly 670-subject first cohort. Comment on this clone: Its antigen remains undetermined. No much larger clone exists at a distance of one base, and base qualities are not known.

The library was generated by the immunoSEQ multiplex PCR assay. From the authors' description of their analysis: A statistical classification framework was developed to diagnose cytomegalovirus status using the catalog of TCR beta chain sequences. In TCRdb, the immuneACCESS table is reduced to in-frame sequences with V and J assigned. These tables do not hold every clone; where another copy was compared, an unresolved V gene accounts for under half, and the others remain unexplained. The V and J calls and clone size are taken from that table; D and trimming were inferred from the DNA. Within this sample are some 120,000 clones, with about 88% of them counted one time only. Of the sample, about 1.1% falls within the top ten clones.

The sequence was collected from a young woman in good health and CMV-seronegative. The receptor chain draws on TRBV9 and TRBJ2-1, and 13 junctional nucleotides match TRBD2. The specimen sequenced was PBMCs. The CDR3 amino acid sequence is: CASSDGLAGVNEQFF. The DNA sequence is TGTGCCAGCAGCGATGGACTAGCGGGAGTCAATGAGCAGTTCTTC.